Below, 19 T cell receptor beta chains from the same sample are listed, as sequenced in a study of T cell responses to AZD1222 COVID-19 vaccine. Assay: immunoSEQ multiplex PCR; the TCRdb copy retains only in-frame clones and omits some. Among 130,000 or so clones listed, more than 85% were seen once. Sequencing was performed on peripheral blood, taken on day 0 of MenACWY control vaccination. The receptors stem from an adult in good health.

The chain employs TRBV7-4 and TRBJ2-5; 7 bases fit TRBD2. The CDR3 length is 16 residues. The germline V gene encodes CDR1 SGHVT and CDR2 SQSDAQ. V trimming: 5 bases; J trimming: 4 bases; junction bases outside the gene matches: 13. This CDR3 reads CASSRTSSGRRETQYF. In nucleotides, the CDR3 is TGTGCCAGCAGCCGAACCTCTAGCGGAAGACGAGAGACCCAGTACTTC.

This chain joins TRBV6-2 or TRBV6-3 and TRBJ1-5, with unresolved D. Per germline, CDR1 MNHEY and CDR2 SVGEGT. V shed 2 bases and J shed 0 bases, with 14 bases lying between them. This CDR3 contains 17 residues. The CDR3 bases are TGTGCCAGCAGTTACGTGGAGGGAATTTATAGCAATCAGCCCCAGCATTTT. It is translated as CASSYVEGIYSNQPQHF.

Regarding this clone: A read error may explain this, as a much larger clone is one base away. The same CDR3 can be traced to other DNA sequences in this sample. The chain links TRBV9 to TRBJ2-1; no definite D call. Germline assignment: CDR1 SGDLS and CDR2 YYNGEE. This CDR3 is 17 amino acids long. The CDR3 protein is CASSVAPGRSSYNEQFF. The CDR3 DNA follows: TGTGCCAGCAGCGTAGCCCCGGGCAGGAGCTCCTACAATGAACAGTTCTTC. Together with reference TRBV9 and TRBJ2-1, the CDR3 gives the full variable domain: DSGVTQTPKHLITATGQRVTLRCSPRSGDLSVYWYQQSLDQGLQFLIQYYNGEERAKGNILERFSAQQFPDLHSELNLSSLELGDSALYFCASSVAPGRSSYNEQFFGPGTRLTVL.

The CDR3 loop is CASSRTGVDQPQHF. CDR3 sequence (DNA): TGTGCCAGCAGCAGAACAGGGGTGGATCAGCCCCAGCATTTT. The rearrangement joins TRBV6-5 to TRBJ1-5, with 7 positions matching TRBD1. This CDR3 comprises 14 residues. V was pared by 6 bases and J by 5 bases, with 7 bases of the junction left unmatched. CDR1 and CDR2 (germline): MNHEY, SVGAGI.

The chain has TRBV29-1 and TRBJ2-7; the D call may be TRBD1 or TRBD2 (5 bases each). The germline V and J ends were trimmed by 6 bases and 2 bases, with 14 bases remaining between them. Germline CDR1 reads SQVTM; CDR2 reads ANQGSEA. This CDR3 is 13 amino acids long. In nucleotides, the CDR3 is TGCAGCGTCCGGGACCCATTGACCTACGAGCAGTACTTC. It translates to CSVRDPLTYEQYF.

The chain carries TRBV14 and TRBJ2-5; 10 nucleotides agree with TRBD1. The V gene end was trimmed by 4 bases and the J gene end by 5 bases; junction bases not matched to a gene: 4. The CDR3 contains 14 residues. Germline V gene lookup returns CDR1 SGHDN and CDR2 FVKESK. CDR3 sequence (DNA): TGTGCCAGCAGCCCCAGGACAGGGGGGGAGACCCAGTACTTC. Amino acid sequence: CASSPRTGGETQYF.

As DNA, the CDR3 is TGTGCCAGCAGCTTGCCCCCAGATACGCAGTATTTT. Its protein is CASSLPPDTQYF. V usage is TRBV5-4 and J usage is TRBJ2-3, with unresolved D. The CDR3 has 12 amino acids. V lost 1 base and J 4 bases, leaving 4 bases between the germline ends. The germline CDR1 and CDR2 sequences are SGHNT and YYREEE (reference sequence).

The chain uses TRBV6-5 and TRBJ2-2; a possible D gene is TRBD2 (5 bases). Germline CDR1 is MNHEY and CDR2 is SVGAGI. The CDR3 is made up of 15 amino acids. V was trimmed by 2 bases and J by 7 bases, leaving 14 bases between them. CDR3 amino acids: CASSYLRGGGGELFF. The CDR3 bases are TGTGCCAGCAGTTACCTCCGCGGAGGCGGCGGGGAGCTGTTTTTT.

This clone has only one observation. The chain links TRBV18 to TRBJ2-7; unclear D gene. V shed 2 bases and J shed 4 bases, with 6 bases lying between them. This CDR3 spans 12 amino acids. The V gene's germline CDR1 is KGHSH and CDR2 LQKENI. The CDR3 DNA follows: TGTGCCAGCTCACCAGCAACGTACGAGCAGTACTTC. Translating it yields CASSPATYEQYF. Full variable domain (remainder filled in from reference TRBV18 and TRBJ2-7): NAGVMQNPRHLVRRRGQEARLRCSPMKGHSHVYWYRQLPEEGLKFMVYLQKENIIDESGMPKERFSAEFPKEGPSILRIQQVVRGDSAAYFCASSPATYEQYFGPGTRLTVT.

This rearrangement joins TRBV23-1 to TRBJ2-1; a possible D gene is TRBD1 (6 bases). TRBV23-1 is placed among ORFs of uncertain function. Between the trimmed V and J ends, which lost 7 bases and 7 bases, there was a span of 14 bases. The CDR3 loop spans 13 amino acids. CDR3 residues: CASMFRGENEQFF. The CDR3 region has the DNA TGCGCCAGCATGTTCAGGGGCGAGAATGAGCAGTTCTTC.

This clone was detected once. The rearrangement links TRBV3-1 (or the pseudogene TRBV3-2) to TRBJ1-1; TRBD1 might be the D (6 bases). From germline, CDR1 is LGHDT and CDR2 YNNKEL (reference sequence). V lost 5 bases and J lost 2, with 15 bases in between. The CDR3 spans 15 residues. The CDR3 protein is CASSLRDILNTEAFF. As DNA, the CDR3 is TGTGCCAGCAGCTTACGGGACATTCTAAACACTGAAGCTTTCTTT.

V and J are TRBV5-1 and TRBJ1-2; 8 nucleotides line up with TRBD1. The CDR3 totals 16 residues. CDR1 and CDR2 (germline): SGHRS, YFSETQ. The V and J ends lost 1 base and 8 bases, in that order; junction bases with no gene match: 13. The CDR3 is CASSLRGLLDREGYTF. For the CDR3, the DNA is TGCGCCAGCAGCTTGAGAGGTTTGCTGGACAGGGAAGGCTACACCTTC.

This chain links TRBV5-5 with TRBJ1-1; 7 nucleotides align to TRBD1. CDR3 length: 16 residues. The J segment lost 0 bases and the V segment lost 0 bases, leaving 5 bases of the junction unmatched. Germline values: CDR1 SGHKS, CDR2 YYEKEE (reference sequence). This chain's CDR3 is CASSLGQGGLNTEAFF. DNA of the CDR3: TGTGCCAGCAGCTTGGGGCAGGGGGGCTTGAACACTGAAGCTTTCTTT.

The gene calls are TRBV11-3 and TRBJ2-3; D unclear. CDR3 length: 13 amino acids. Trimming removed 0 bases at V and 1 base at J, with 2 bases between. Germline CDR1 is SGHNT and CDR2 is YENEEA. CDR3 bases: TGTGCCAGCAGCTTAGACGGCACAGATACGCAGTATTTT. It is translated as CASSLDGTDTQYF. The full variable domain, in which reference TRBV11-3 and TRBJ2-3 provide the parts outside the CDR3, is EAGVVQSPRYKIIEKKQPVAFWCNPISGHNTLYWYLQNLGQGPELLIRYENEEAVDDSQLPKDRFSAERLKGVDSTLKIQPAELGDSAVYLCASSLDGTDTQYFGPGTRLTVL.

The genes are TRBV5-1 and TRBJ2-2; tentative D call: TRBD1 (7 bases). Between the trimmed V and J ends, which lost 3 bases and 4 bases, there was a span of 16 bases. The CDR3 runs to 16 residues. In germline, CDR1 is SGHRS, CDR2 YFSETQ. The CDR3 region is CASSSQGGVGTGELFF. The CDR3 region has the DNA TGCGCCAGCAGCTCCCAGGGGGGAGTTGGCACCGGGGAGCTGTTTTTT. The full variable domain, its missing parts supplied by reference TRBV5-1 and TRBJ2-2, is KAGVTQTPRYLIKTRGQQVTLSCSPISGHRSVSWYQQTPGQGLQFLFEYFSETQRNKGNFPGRFSGRQFSNSRSEMNVSTLELGDSALYLCASSSQGGVGTGELFFGEGSRLTVL.

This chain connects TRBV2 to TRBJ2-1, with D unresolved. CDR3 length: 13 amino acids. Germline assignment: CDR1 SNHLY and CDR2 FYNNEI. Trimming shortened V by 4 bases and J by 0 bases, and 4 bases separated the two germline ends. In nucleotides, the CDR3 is TGTGCCAGCAGTGGGTACTCCTACAATGAGCAGTTCTTC. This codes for CASSGYSYNEQFF.

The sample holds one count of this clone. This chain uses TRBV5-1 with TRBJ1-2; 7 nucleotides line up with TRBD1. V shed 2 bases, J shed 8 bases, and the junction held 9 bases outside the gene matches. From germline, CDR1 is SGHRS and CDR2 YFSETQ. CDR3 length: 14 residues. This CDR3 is CASSLLQGTEGYTF. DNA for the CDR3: TGCGCCAGCAGCTTACTACAGGGGACGGAAGGCTACACCTTC.

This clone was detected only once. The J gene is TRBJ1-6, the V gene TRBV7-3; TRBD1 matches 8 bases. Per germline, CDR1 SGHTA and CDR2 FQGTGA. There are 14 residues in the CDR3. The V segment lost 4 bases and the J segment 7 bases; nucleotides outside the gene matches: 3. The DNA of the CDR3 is TGTGCCAGCAGCTCGGGACAGGCCAATTCACCCCTCCACTTT. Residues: CASSSGQANSPLHF.

The CDR3 is CASSFAGGEQFF. Here the CDR3 DNA reads TGTGCCAGCAGTTTCGCAGGGGGTGAGCAGTTCTTC. The chain employs TRBV12-3 or TRBV12-4 and TRBJ2-1; 7 positions match TRBD1. The CDR3 loop spans 12 amino acids. V lost 3 bases and J lost 9; bases outside the gene matches: 2.